A selection of T cell receptor beta chains follows, all from one sample in a study of OX40 agonist ivuxolimab in advanced cancers. The data were produced by immunoSEQ multiplex PCR, yet TCRdb's version contains in-frame clones alone and is incomplete. The sample consists of some 60,000 clones, around 86% of them appearing once. The material was CD4+ or CD8+ T cells sorted from blood, obtained in a trial of the OX40 agonist ivuxolimab. These TCRs come from an adult with an advanced solid tumor such as melanoma, head and neck, liver or kidney cancer. CDR3s leave out the opening cysteine and the closing phenylalanine or tryptophan. Fields, in order: V gene, CDR3 protein.

TRBV4-2	ASSQDEGYAGELF
TRBV28	ASSPGGPHNQPQH
TRBV18	ASAPLDTTRGGEQF
TRBV6-1	ASTERDRVDGYT
TRBV6-1	ASSEAKTSGSLSGNEQF
TRBV11-2	ASRPEAGGPINEQF
TRBV5-1	ASSLMSAGGNTEAF
TRBV15	ATSRAGVGEQY
TRBV7-2	ASSLGGGLYEQY
TRBV30	AWSEYPNTEAF
TRBV19	ASSMATATWADTQY
TRBV19	ASSMSRSTDTQY
TRBV4-1	ASSNAPHYEQY
TRBV9	ASSVDSDQPQH
TRBV18	ASSRREPSRVEEQY
TRBV5-1	ASSPDYPDYNEQF
TRBV9	ASSPTSGGAYEQY
TRBV7-3	ASSLSPAGELF
TRBV6-1	ASRGQGSYNEQF
TRBV11-2	ASSSGLAGVPDTQY
TRBV4-1	ASSQVAYSYGYT
TRBV15	ATSRFTGTGGDTQY
TRBV11-2	ASSGPSNQPQH
TRBV30	AWSRLDEQY
TRBV28	ATHPSLAGAKSSYNEQF
TRBV4-1	ASSQEAGLANYYEQY
TRBV4-1	ASSQTGLSYNEQF
TRBV19	ASSILGTGAYEQY
TRBV21-1	ASSKEYRGVGYNEQF
TRBV5-1	ASSGGLRVGEKLF
TRBV28	ASRSGTGGQPQH
TRBV9	ASSVGGGGTEAF
TRBV14	ASSQYDEKY
TRBV21-1	ASSKEYGGGSSSNNEQF
TRBV30	AWSLTGSNQPQH
TRBV5-1	ASSLGTSGRALETQY
TRBV19	ASSIVGSGPTGTQY
TRBV29-1	SVAGLAGVNNEQF
TRBV5-1	ASSLGHNEQF
TRBV6-5	ASSKGTSNEQF
TRBV6-1	ASSVGPLSYEQY
TRBV30	ALENRY
TRBV28	ASSYLDSNTEAF
TRBV28	ASRLLIRDRGYTGELF
TRBV9	ASSVEQGLNEQF
TRBV5-1	ASSLGDGDQPQH